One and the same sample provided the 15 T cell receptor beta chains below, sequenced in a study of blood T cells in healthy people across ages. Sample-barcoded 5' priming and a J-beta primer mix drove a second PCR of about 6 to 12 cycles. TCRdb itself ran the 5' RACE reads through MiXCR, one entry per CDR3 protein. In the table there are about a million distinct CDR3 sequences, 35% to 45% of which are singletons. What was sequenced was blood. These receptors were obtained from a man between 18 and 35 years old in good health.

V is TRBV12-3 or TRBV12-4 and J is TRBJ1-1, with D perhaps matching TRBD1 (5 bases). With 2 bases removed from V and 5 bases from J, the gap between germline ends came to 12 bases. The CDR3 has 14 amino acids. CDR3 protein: CASSLKGTRTEAFF. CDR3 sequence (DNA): TGTGCCAGCAGTTTAAAGGGGACGAGGACTGAAGCTTTCTTT.

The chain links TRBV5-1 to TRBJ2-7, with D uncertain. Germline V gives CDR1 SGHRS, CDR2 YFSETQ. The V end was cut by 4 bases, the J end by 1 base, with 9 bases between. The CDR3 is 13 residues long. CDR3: CASSARVSYEQYF. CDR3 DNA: TGCGCCAGCAGCGCTAGGGTTTCCTACGAGCAGTACTTC.

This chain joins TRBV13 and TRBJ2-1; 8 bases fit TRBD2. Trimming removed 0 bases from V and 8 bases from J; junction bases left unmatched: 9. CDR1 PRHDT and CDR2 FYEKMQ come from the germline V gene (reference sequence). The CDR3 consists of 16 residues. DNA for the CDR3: TGTGCCAGCAGCTTAGGCCTCGGGACTAGTTTCGATGAGCAGTTCTTC. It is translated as CASSLGLGTSFDEQFF.

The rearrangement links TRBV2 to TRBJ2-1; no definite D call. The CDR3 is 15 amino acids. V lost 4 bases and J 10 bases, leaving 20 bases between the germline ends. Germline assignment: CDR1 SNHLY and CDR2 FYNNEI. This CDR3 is CASSVAPKNSYEQFF. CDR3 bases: TGTGCCAGCAGTGTGGCACCTAAAAACTCCTACGAGCAGTTCTTC.

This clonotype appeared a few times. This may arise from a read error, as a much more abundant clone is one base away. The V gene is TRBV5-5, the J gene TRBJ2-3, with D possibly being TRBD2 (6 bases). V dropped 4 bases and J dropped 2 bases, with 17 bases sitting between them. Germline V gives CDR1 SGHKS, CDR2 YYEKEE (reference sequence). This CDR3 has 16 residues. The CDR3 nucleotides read TGTGCCAGCAGCACCTCCGGGACTGGCGACACAGATACGCAGTATTTT. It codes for CASSTSGTGDTDTQYF.

DNA of the CDR3: TGCGCCAGCAGCCAAGAAGCCCGAATCTCAGATGGCTACACCTTC. Protein product: CASSQEARISDGYTF. V gene TRBV4-1 combines with J gene TRBJ1-2; the D is unclear. CDR1 and CDR2 from the germline V gene are MGHRA and YSYEKL. Between the trimmed V and J ends, which lost 0 bases and 6 bases, there was a span of 14 bases. The CDR3 extends over 15 amino acids.

CDR3: CASSSEAGSTDTQYF. CDR3 nucleotide sequence: TGTGCCAGCAGCTCGGAGGCAGGGAGCACAGATACGCAGTATTTT. The V and J genes are TRBV11-1 and TRBJ2-3, with D tentatively TRBD1 or TRBD2 (5 bases each). The CDR3 covers 15 residues. Trimming removed 4 bases from V and 0 bases from J, with 11 bases in between. Germline V gene lookup returns CDR1 SGHAT and CDR2 FQDESV (reference sequence). Using reference TRBV11-1 and TRBJ2-3 for the parts outside the CDR3, the full variable domain is EAEVAQSPRYKITEKSQAVAFWCDPISGHATLYWYRQILGQGPELLVQFQDESVVDDSQLPKDRFSAERLKGVDSTLKIQPAELGDSAMYLCASSSEAGSTDTQYFGPGTRLTVL.

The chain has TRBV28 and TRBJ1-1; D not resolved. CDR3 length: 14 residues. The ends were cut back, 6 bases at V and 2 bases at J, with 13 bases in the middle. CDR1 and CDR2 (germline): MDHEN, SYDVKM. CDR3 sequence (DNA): TGTGCCAGCAGCCCTACACCCCCAAACACTGAAGCTTTCTTT. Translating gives CASSPTPPNTEAFF.

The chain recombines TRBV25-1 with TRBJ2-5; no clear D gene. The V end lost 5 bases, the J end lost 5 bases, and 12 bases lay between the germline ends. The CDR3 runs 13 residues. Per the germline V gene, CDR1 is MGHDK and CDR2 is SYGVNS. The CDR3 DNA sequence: TGTGCCAGCAGTTCCGGTACCTCGGAGACCCAGTACTTC. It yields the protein CASSSGTSETQYF.

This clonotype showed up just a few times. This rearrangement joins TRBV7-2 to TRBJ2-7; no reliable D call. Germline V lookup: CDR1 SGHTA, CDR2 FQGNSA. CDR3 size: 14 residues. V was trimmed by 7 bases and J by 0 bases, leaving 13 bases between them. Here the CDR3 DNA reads TGTGCCAGCACCCGGCCAGTGAGCTCCTACGAGCAGTACTTC. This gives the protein CASTRPVSSYEQYF.

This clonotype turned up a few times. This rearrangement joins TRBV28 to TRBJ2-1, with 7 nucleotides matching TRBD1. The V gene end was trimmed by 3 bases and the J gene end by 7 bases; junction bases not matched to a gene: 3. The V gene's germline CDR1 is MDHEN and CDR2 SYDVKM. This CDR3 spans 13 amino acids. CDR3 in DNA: TGTGCCAGCAGTTTGGGGACAGCGAATGAGCAGTTCTTC. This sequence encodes CASSLGTANEQFF.

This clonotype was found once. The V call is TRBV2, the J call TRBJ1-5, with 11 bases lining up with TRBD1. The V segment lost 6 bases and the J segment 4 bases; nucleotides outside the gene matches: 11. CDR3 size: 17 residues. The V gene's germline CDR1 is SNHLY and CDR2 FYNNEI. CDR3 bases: TGTGCCAGCAGGACCGGGACAGGGGGACTGGGTAATCAGCCCCAGCATTTT. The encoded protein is CASRTGTGGLGNQPQHF.

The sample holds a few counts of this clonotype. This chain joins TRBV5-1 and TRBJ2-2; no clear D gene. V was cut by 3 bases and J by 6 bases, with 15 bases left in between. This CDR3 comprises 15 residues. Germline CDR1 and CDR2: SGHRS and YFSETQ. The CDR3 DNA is TGCGCCAGCAGCTACGGTCCCGTAGGATCCGGGGAGCTGTTTTTT. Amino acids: CASSYGPVGSGELFF.

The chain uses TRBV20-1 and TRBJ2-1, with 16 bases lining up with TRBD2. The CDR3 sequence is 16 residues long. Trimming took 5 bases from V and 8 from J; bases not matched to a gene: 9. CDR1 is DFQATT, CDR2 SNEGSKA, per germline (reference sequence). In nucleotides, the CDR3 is TGCAGTGCTTTCAGCCCGGGACTAGCGGGGGGGGATGAGCAGTTCTTC. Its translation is CSAFSPGLAGGDEQFF.

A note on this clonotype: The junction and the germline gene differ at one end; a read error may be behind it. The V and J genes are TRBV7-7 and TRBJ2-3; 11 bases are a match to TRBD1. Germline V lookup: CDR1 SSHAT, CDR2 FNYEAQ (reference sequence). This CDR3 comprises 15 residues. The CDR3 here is CASSRTGGIADTQYF. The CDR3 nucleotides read TGTGCTAGCAGCAGGACAGGGGGCATAGCAGATACGCAGTATTTT.